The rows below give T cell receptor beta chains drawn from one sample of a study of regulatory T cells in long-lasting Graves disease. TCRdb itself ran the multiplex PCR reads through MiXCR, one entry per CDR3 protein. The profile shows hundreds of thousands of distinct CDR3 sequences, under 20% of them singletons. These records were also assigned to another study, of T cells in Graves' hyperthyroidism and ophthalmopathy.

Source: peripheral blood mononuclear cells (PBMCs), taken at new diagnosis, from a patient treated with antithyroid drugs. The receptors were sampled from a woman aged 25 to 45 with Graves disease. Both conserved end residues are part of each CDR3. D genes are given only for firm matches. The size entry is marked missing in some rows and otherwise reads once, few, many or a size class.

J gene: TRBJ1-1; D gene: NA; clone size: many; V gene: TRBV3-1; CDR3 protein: CASSTTTSRRAFF; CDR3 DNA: TGTGCCAGCAGCACCACTACGTCCCGTCGAGCTTTCTTT
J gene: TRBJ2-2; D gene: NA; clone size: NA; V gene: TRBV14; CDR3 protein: CASRQTGELFF; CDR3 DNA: TGTGCCAGTCGTCAGACCGGGGAGCTGTTTTTT
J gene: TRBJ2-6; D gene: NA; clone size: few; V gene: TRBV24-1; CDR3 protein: CATSDSTASGANVLTF; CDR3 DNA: TGTGCCACCAGTGATTCCACAGCCTCTGGGGCCAACGTCCTGACTTTC
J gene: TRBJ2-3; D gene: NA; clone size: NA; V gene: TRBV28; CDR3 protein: CASSIDLDTQYF; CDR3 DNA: TGTGCCAGCAGTATTGATCTGGATACGCAGTATTTT
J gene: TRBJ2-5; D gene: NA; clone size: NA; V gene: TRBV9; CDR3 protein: CASSVGVSGPQETQYF; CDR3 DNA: TGTGCCAGCAGCGTAGGGGTCTCGGGGCCCCAAGAGACCCAGTACTTC
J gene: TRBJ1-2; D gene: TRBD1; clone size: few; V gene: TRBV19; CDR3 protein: CASRRSGTEGYTF; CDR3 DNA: TGTGCCAGTAGGCGTTCCGGGACAGAAGGCTACACCTTC
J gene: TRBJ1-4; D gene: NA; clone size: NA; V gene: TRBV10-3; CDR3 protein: CAISEGSRGEKLFF; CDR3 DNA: TGTGCCATCAGTGAGGGCTCCAGGGGTGAAAAACTGTTTTTT
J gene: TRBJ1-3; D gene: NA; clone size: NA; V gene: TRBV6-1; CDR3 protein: CASSERLPNSGNTIYF; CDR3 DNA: TGTGCCAGCAGTGAAAGGTTACCGAACTCTGGAAACACCATATATTTT
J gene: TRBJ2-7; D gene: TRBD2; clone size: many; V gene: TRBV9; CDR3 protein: CASSVGGSGGDEQYF; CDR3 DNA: TGTGCCAGCAGCGTAGGGGGTAGCGGGGGAGACGAGCAGTACTTC
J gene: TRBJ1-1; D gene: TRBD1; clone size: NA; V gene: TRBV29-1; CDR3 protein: CSGLRQGLAAFF; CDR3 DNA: TGCAGCGGACTCCGACAGGGTTTGGCAGCTTTCTTT
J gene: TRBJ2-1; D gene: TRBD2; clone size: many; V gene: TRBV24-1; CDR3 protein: CATSDPLAGGYNEQFF; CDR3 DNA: TGTGCCACCAGTGATCCGCTAGCGGGAGGTTACAATGAGCAGTTCTTC
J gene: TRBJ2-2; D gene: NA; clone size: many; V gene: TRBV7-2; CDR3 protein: CASSFRGVSYTGELFF; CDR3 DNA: TGTGCCAGCAGCTTCAGGGGGGTTTCATACACCGGGGAGCTGTTTTTT
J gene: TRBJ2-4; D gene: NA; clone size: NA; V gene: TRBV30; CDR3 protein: CACRQKLAKNIQYF; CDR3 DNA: TGTGCCTGCCGACAGAAGCTAGCCAAAAACATTCAGTACTTC
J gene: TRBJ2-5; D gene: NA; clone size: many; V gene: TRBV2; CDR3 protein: CASRKSKTETQYF; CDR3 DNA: TGTGCCAGCAGGAAGTCCAAGACAGAGACCCAGTACTTC
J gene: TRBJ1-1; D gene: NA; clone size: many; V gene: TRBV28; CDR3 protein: CATILGQGYPEAFF; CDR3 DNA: TGTGCCACCATCCTCGGGCAGGGTTACCCTGAAGCTTTCTTT
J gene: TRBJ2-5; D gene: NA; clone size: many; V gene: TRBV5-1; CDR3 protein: CASSPGTNQETQYF; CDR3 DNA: TGTGCCAGCAGCCCCGGGACAAATCAAGAGACCCAGTACTTC
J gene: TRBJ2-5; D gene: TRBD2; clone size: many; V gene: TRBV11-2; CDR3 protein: CASSFLAGGPGETQYF; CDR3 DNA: TGTGCCAGCAGCTTTTTAGCGGGAGGGCCCGGAGAGACCCAGTACTTC
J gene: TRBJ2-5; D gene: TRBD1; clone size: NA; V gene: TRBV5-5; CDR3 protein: CASSLPRDRGFQETQYF; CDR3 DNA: TGTGCCAGCAGCCTCCCCCGGGACAGGGGATTCCAAGAGACCCAGTACTTC
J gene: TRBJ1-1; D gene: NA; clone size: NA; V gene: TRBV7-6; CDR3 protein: CASSSGNLNTEAFF; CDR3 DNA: TGTGCCAGCTCTTCAGGGAATCTGAACACTGAAGCTTTCTTT
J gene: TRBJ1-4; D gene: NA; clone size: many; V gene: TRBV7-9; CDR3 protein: CASSFGQLNEKLFF; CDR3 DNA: TGTGCCAGCAGCTTCGGGCAGCTTAATGAAAAACTGTTTTTT
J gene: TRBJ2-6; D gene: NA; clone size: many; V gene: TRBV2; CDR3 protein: CASSAAVGALVANVLTF; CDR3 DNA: TGTGCCAGCAGTGCAGCAGTGGGTGCTCTGGTAGCCAACGTCCTGACTTTC
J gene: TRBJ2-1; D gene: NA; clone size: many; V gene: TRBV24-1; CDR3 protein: CATSELRTSSYNEQFF; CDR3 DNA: TGTGCCACCAGTGAGCTGCGCACGAGCTCCTACAATGAGCAGTTCTTC
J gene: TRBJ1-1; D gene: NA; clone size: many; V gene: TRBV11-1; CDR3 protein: CASSDLVVNTEAFF; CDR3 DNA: TGTGCCAGCAGCGATTTAGTTGTGAACACTGAAGCTTTCTTT
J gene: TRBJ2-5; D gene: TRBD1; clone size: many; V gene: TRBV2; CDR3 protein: CASSTGQGVAETQYF; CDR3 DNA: TGTGCCAGCAGTACGGGACAGGGGGTGGCAGAGACCCAGTACTTC
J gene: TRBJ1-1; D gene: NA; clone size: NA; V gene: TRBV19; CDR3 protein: CASRRTEGGGTEAFF; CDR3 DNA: TGTGCCAGTAGGAGGACAGAGGGCGGTGGGACTGAAGCTTTCTTT
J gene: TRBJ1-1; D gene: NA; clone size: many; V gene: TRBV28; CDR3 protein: CASSLGFDNSEAFF; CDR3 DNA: TGTGCCAGCAGTTTAGGGTTTGACAACTCTGAAGCTTTCTTT
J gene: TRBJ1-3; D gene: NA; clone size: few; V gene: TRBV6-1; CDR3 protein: CASQGYSGNTIYF; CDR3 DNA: TGTGCCAGCCAAGGATACTCTGGAAACACCATATATTTT
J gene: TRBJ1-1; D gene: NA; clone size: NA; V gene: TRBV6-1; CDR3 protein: CDSPWGLGWAFF; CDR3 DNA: TGTGATTCCCCCTGGGGCTTGGGGTGGGCTTTCTTT
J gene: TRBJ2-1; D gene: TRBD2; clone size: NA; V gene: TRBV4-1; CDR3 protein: CASSQGGPPSTTSGRSYEQFF; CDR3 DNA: TGCGCCAGCAGCCAGGGTGGGCCCCCCTCTACGACTAGCGGGAGGAGCTATGAGCAGTTCTTC
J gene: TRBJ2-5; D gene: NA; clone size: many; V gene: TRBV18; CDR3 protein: CASSPSQETQYF; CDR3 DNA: TGTGCCAGCAGCCCGAGCCAAGAGACCCAGTACTTC
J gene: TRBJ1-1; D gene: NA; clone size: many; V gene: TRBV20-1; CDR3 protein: CSAREGETNTEAFF; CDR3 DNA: TGCAGTGCTAGAGAGGGGGAAACCAACACTGAAGCTTTCTTT